The following is a TCR beta chain sequence with its context. Its specific antigen is unknown. No per-base quality is available; no much larger clone lies one base away. The data were obtained in a study of cytomegalovirus exposure and HLA in healthy donors (dated by TCRdb to about 2017). About the investigation overall: In an earlier analysis of some 550 of the donors, around 290 Gb of sequence data and roughly 100 million unique TCR beta sequences from about 190 million T cells were reported. An early release covering roughly 640 HLA-typed donors comprised about 310 gigabases of sequencing data and about 90 million unique TCR sequences. Of the roughly 400 genotyped donors, over 65% fell in the genetic ancestry cluster associated with self-reported Caucasian donors. The study was designed to test whether signatures of past pathogen exposure could be identified by cataloging public T cell receptors. The T cell repertoires of 666 subjects were profiled by immunosequencing and related to cytomegalovirus serostatus. A separate validation cohort of approximately 130 different subjects was used in addition to the 666-subject first cohort. High-throughput TCR immunosequencing, statistical association of individual TCRs with disease status, and machine learning were combined to predict cytomegalovirus infection status. To study patterns of TCR occurrence, a later analysis re-analyzed previously published TCR beta repertoires from 666 donors and added high-resolution HLA genotyping. In the later analysis, no new phenotypic data were used to find candidate immune exposures; instead, reliance was placed on TCR beta sequences and their occurrence across donors. An earlier analysis of about 620 of the donors applied high-throughput TCR beta sequencing to assess whether each TCR beta V gene segment acted as functional or pseudogenic. Alongside the repertoire data, information on donor age, sex, ethnicity and CMV serostatus was compiled. Genome-wide SNP genotypes for about 65% of the 666 donors were used in a later genetic analysis, which treated that subset as a discovery cohort. All discovery cohort repertoires had been generated on a single sequencing platform. HLA typing included class I and class II loci at four-digit resolution. Typing coverage differed by locus: A, B, C, DRB1 and DQB1 were typed in about 620-640 donors, DQA1 in about 560, DPA1 in approximately 610, and DPB1 in 450 to 480. Four or five DR-DQ haplotypes were handled as single units for association and clustering because linkage in the cohort was strong. Among 300 to 450 genotyped donors of the cohort, an average of 235,054 unique TCR beta nucleotide sequences were sequenced per donor, roughly a sixth of them non-productive.

Broad study findings and their caveats: The cohort was sequenced for TCR beta chains only, and without alpha or paired-chain data the features that could be detected were limited. In vitro tests confirmed that a few of the cytomegalovirus-associated TCR beta chains recognize cytomegalovirus antigens. Linkage disequilibrium might explain the correlated functional status among segregating V segments, but an unknown experimental factor could not be ruled out. When HLA alleles, especially DR and DQ, strongly co-occurred, attributing TCR associations to individual alleles was difficult. According to a later analysis, TCR association rates differed among HLA loci, with DRB1 alleles showing the most associated TCRs and HLA-C alleles showing the fewest. Because counts were too low, some 16 rarely observed V segments, including chromosome 9 orphons, were excluded from the earlier analysis of under 650 of the donors. A group of highly shared sequence variants was considered likely to be a technical artifact of the sequencing pipeline. In an earlier analysis of approximately 590 of the donors, most TCR beta V segments appeared in productive rearrangements about 87% or about 30% of the time, broadly matching IMGT annotations. A later analysis associated about 17,000 TCR beta sequences with specific HLA alleles at a false discovery rate of 0.05. Immune exposure information for the cohort was limited to CMV serostatus. According to a later analysis, parvovirus B19, influenza, CMV and Epstein-Barr virus appeared linked to several top co-occurrence clusters. The authors suggested that the approach could potentially be generalized to other disease states and immunological phenotypes. Some IMGT-functional V segments, including TRBV6-2 and TRBV6-3, could not be told apart with the 87-base-pair reads, so those segments were excluded. A further reported finding was that TCR beta sequences accurately predicted the HLA-A and HLA-B alleles for most subjects in the first cohort. HLA typing was unavailable for some donors at each locus, so association tests used only the typed subset. A later genetic analysis reported fewer N-insertions in productive TCRs among donors in an Asian-associated ancestry cluster than the roughly 650-donor mean. Presence/absence analyses assumed roughly uniform sequencing depth across donors, an assumption that may not hold. The study listed approximately 160 TCR beta chains as associated with cytomegalovirus. Most CMV-associated TCR beta chains appeared to be HLA-restricted in a later analysis, and the HLA associations seemed to be driven largely by CMV exposure. Cytomegalovirus status was reported to be diagnosed by the classifier with high specificity and sensitivity in both the original and validation cohorts. V-gene and J-gene trimming of TCR beta chains was associated with a missense DCLRE1C variant in a later genetic analysis, and the association was replicated in an independent cohort. In a later analysis, HLA-associated TCR beta chains showed more clonal expansion and lower generation probabilities than non-associated chains that were equally common. While some public TCRs were present in many individuals, most TCR sequences turned up only very rarely across donors.

The library relied on the immunoSEQ multiplex PCR assay. The multiplex PCR relied on a mix of 60 forward primers for TCR Vbeta segments and 13 reverse primers for TCR Jbeta segments. The CDR3 region of rearranged TCR beta genes was amplified from genomic DNA by a multiplex PCR assay. The Illumina HiSeq System was used to sequence the amplified TCR beta libraries as 87-base-pair reads. As for how the authors treated the data: A later analysis counted 65 million to 90 million unique TCR beta chains across the roughly 700 repertoires, and 10 million to 12 million of these chains were shared by at least two donors. Raw reads were error-corrected and collapsed into unique sequences with a nearest-neighbor algorithm that merged closely related sequences to remove PCR and sequencing errors. CDR3 sequences were aligned to IMGT reference sequences to assign V, D and J gene segments. For a sequence to be retained, a match of at least six nucleotides to both a V gene segment and a J gene segment was required. A rearrangement counted as productive if the CDR3 had no stop codons and remained in frame with V and J, and every other rearrangement counted as non-productive. CDR3 was defined by IMGT convention, running from the second conserved V-encoded cysteine to the conserved J-encoded phenylalanine. Sequences without an unambiguous match to a single V gene segment were excluded from the earlier analysis of approximately 600 of the donors. An earlier analysis of several hundred of the donors called V segments functional above 56.7% productive rearrangements and segregating when the between-donor standard deviation exceeded 5%. To diagnose cytomegalovirus status from the catalog of TCR beta chain sequences, a statistical classification framework was built. In a later analysis, TCR nucleotide sequences were compared against IMGT/GENE-DB human TR gene sequences so that V and J genes could be assigned. In a later analysis, CDR3 sequences and most-parsimonious VDJ recombination scenarios were assigned using the TCRdist pipeline. In a later analysis, each TCR beta chain was defined by its CDR3 amino acid sequence together with its V-gene family, and reads without a unique V-gene family were excluded. To address suspected cross-contamination and a sequencing artifact, a later analysis removed roughly 580 highly shared, low-generation-probability nucleotide sequences. In a later analysis, a clonal expansion index for each public chain was calculated from normalized within-repertoire ranks of inferred template counts. Generation probabilities in a later analysis came from a VDJ recombination model fitted to out-of-frame rearrangements, and those results were checked against IGoR. A later analysis scored TCR-TCR, TCR-HLA and TCR-CMV co-occurrence with hypergeometric tests, applying a repertoire-size bias correction to TCR pairs. A later analysis estimated false discovery rates by permuting HLA or CMV assignments 20 times. In a later analysis, co-occurring TCRs were grouped with DBSCAN, and TCRdist sequence similarity was added when clustering was performed within HLA-allele-positive subsets. For co-occurrence clustering, repertoires with fewer than 30,000 or more than 120,000 public chains were excluded, along with about five repertoires with anomalous nucleotide sharing. TCRdb re-hosts the immuneACCESS table, in-frame sequences only. Its copies lack some clones; in the studies checked, an unresolved V gene accounts for under half of them, and the cause for the rest is not known. V and J calls and clone size follow that table, whereas D and trimming were derived from the DNA. The sample records some 160,000 clones, more than 80% of which are singletons. The top ten constitute more than 4% of the sample.

V drops 5 bases and J drops 2 bases, leaving 6 bases in between. CDR1 is given as KGHSH and CDR2 as LQKENI, both from the germline V gene. The cysteine opens and the phenylalanine closes a CDR3 of 12 amino acids. The entry retains the CDR3 DNA only, 36 bases that are in frame from base 1. In total, 630 or so healthy bone marrow donors made up the cohort. At the time of sampling, every cohort member was nominally healthy, though immune exposures that went unrecorded were likely present. The donor was CMV seropositive and belonged to the group of 250 to 300 seropositive cohort members. Every donor gave a peripheral blood sample, and the peripheral blood mononuclear cells from that sample were used for TCR beta sequencing. Genomic DNA was extracted from the blood cell samples with the Qiagen DNeasy Blood Extraction Kit.

The sequence links TRBV18 to TRBJ1-2; confidence is insufficient to name the D gene. The sequenced sample consisted of PBMCs. The TCR sequence derives from a woman aged 40 to 55 in good health and CMV-seropositive. The CDR3 is CASSSGNYGYTF. The DNA reads TGTGCCAGCTCATCGGGAAACTATGGCTACACCTTC.